This entry lists 8 T cell receptor beta chains sequenced from one sample in a study of TIL therapy for anti-PD-1-resistant metastatic lung cancer (dated by TCRdb to the early 2020s). In light of the paper, this sample's time point label describes: pre-treatment sample, taken before nivolumab and TIL therapy. Excised metastases, mostly pleural nodules or supraclavicular lymph nodes, were used as baseline tumor samples and were taken from the same resection from which TIL were grown. Using bias-controlled multiplex PCR with the immunoSEQ v3 hsTCRB kit, the TCR beta CDR3 regions were amplified from genomic DNA. This is the immuneACCESS table as TCRdb keeps it, with only in-frame sequences that have V and J called. A part of the clones is gone; compared with another copy, unresolved V genes explain less than half, and the rest is unexplained. The sample table contains about 48,000 clones; only one count was recorded for 60% to 85% of them. 5.6% of the sample is in the top ten clones.

This sample comprised tumor tissue, obtained at baseline. Receptor source: a person between 30 and 80 years old with non-small cell lung cancer.

The chain is built from TRBV10-3 and TRBJ1-2; D ambiguous. Between the trimmed V and J ends, which lost 3 bases and 8 bases, there was a span of 10 bases. The germline CDR1 and CDR2 sequences are ENHRY and SYGVKD. The CDR3 has 12 amino acids. The CDR3 DNA sequence: TGTGCCATCAGTGATCAAGACGGGGGCTACACCTTC. Its protein is CAISDQDGGYTF.

The chain combines TRBV6-1 with TRBJ1-5, with 7 bases that match TRBD1. The V segment lost 3 bases and the J segment 0 bases; nucleotides outside the gene matches: 8. The germline V gene encodes CDR1 MNHNS and CDR2 SASEGT. The length of the CDR3 is 17 residues. DNA of the CDR3: TGTGCCAGCAGTGACGGGACAGTCTCCTATAGCAATCAGCCCCAGCATTTT. Amino acids: CASSDGTVSYSNQPQHF.

The genes are TRBV6-1 and TRBJ1-4, with unresolved D. Trimming cost V 6 bases and J 5 bases, with 10 bases left between them. The CDR3 spans 13 residues. Germline V gives CDR1 MNHNS, CDR2 SASEGT. Here the CDR3 DNA reads TGTGCCAGCAGCTTAAAATCGAATGAAAAACTGTTTTTT. Amino acid sequence: CASSLKSNEKLFF.

This rearrangement joins TRBV27 to TRBJ2-3, with D unclear. The CDR3 length is 15 residues. Germline assignment: CDR1 MNHEY and CDR2 SMNVEV (reference sequence). The ends were cut back, 4 bases at V and 0 bases at J, with 11 bases in the middle. CDR3: CASSSRTFSTDTQYF. CDR3 DNA: TGTGCCAGCAGTTCGAGGACGTTTAGCACAGATACGCAGTATTTT.

On this clone itself: Other DNA sequences in the sample encode the same CDR3. CDR3 loop: CASSYSRPSSGNTIYF. The CDR3 region has the DNA TGTGCCAGCAGTTACTCGAGACCGAGTTCTGGAAACACCATATATTTT. This rearrangement joins TRBV6-5 to TRBJ1-3; D unresolved. Germline values: CDR1 MNHEY, CDR2 SVGAGI. Between the trimmed V and J ends, which lost 0 bases and 1 base, there was a span of 10 bases. The CDR3 is 16 amino acids.

The chain couples TRBV9 to TRBJ2-7; 7 bases align to TRBD1. The CDR3 totals 15 residues. In germline, CDR1 is SGDLS, CDR2 YYNGEE. With 0 bases clipped from V and 0 bases from J, the junction kept 3 bases outside the gene matches. The chain's CDR3 is CASSVGTGPSYEQYF. DNA for the CDR3: TGTGCCAGCAGCGTAGGGACAGGCCCCTCCTACGAGCAGTACTTC.

V usage is TRBV28 and J usage is TRBJ2-7; TRBD2 matches 8 bases. CDR1 and CDR2 (germline): MDHEN, SYDVKM. This CDR3 region has 14 residues. Germline trimming cut 5 bases from V and 0 bases from J; bases unmatched to any gene: 3. CDR3 region: CASSLGLVSYEQYF. The CDR3, as DNA: TGTGCCAGCAGTCTGGGACTAGTCTCCTACGAGCAGTACTTC.

This chain joins TRBV30 and TRBJ2-3; D gene uncertain. The length of the CDR3 is 15 residues. Germline CDR1 reads GTSNPN; CDR2 reads SVGIG (reference sequence). The V end lost 4 bases, the J end lost 3 bases, and 17 bases lay between the germline ends. CDR3 region: CAWIDTRTSTDTQYF. Here the CDR3 DNA reads TGTGCCTGGATCGATACTCGAACTTCTACAGATACGCAGTATTTT.